One sample yielded the 5 T cell receptor beta chains listed below, sequenced in a study of T cell repertoires in cytomegalovirus infection. Each CDR3 protein gets one entry after TCRdb re-called the reads with MiXCR. The table includes approximately 120,000 distinct CDR3 sequences, roughly a third detected once. Antigen specificity for these receptors is unknown. The material sequenced was CD8+ T cells from cultured PBMCs, taken from culture after CMV antigen stimulation. Receptor source: a human donor in good health (CMV status not recorded). Some clones in this sample may be carry-over from other donors' samples.

This clonotype has more than one count but fewer than ten. This sequence joins TRBV27 and TRBJ2-1; 7 bases agree with TRBD1. Germline-derived CDR1 and CDR2 are MNHEY and SMNVEV (reference sequence). V was pared by 5 bases and J by 6 bases, with 7 bases of the junction left unmatched. The CDR3 loop spans 14 amino acids. CDR3 sequence (DNA): TGTGCCAGCAGTCGACAGGGTAGCGTCAATGAGCAGTTCTTC. As protein: CASSRQGSVNEQFF.

This clonotype has a count of ten or more. V and J are TRBV4-1 and TRBJ2-1; D is uncertain. V was pared by 0 bases and J by 0 bases, with 9 bases between. CDR1 and CDR2 (germline): MGHRA, YSYEKL. The CDR3 loop spans 16 amino acids. The CDR3 loop reads CASSQDSGVSYNEQFF. The CDR3 region has the DNA TGCGCCAGCAGCCAAGATTCTGGGGTCTCCTACAATGAGCAGTTCTTC.

The chain joins TRBV27 to TRBJ2-2; a weak D match, TRBD1 (6 bases). Germline CDR1 reads MNHEY; CDR2 reads SMNVEV (reference sequence). Deletions cut 6 bases from V and 6 bases from J, with 8 bases between. The CDR3 has 12 amino acids. CDR3 protein: CASRWGPGELFF. The CDR3 coding sequence is TGTGCCAGCAGGTGGGGGCCCGGGGAGCTGTTTTTT.

This clonotype was counted between two and nine times. V gene TRBV5-6 combines with J gene TRBJ2-3, with no clear D. From germline, CDR1 is SGHDT and CDR2 YYEEEE. The CDR3 has 16 residues. Trimming removed 0 bases from V and 0 bases from J, with 11 bases in between. The CDR3 nucleotides are TGTGCCAGCAGCTTGGGAGCAAAGACTAGCACAGATACGCAGTATTTT. Its protein product is CASSLGAKTSTDTQYF.

The J gene is TRBJ1-1, the V gene TRBV27; D gene uncertain. Germline V gene data show CDR1 as MNHEY and CDR2 as SMNVEV (reference sequence). The V gene lost 3 bases and the J gene lost 2 bases, with 7 bases spanning the gap. This CDR3 comprises 13 residues. CDR3 protein: CASSFRDNTEAFF. As DNA, the CDR3 is TGTGCCAGCAGTTTTCGGGATAACACTGAAGCTTTCTTT.